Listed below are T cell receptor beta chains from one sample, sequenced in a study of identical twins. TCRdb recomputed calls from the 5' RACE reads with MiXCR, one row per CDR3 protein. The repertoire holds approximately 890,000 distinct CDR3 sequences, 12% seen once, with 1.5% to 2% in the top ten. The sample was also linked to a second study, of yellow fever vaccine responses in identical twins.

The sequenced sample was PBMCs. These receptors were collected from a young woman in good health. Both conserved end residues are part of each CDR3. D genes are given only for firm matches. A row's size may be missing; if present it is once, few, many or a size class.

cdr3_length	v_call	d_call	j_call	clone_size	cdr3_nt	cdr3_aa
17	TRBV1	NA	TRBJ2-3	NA	TGCACCAGCAGCCAAGATCGAGAGTCAAAGGGGCCAGATACGCAGTATTTT	CTSSQDRESKGPDTQYF
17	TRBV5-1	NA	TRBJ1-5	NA	TGCGCCAGCAGCTTGGGGCCGGCTGGTAATAGCAATCAGCCCCAGCATTTT	CASSLGPAGNSNQPQHF
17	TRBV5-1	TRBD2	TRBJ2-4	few	TGCGCCAGCAGCCCGCGCGGACTAGCGGGAGAAGAAAACATTCAGTACTTC	CASSPRGLAGEENIQYF
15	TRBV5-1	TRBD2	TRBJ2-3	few	TGCGCCAGCACCACCTTGGGGGGGAACACAGATACGCAGTATTTT	CASTTLGGNTDTQYF
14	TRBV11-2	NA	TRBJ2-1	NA	TGTGCCAGCAGCTTTTCACGGGCGACGAATGAGCAGTTCTTC	CASSFSRATNEQFF
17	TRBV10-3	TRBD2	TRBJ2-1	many	TGTGCCATCAGTGAGTCCCTAGCGGGAGGCCCTAACAATGAGCAGTTCTTC	CAISESLAGGPNNEQFF
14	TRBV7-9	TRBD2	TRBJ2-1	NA	TGTGCCAGCAGCCCTAGCGGGAAAGGTATTGAGCAGTTCTTC	CASSPSGKGIEQFF
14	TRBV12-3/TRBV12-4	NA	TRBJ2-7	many	TGTGCCAGCAGTTTGGGCGGGGTCTCCTACGAGCAGTACTTC	CASSLGGVSYEQYF
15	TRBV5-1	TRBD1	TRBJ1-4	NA	TGCGCCAGCAGCTCCTTAGGGGGCTATAATGAAAAACTGTTTTTT	CASSSLGGYNEKLFF
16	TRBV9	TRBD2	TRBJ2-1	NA	TGTGCCAGCAGCGTAGTGGGACTAGCGGGGTACAATGAGCAGTTCTTC	CASSVVGLAGYNEQFF
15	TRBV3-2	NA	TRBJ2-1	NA	TGTGCCACCTCCCAGTACGGGACTAACTACAATGAGCAGTTCTTC	CATSQYGTNYNEQFF
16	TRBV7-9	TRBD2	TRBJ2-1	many	TGTGCCAGCAGCCCCCTAGCGGGAGGACTAAACAATGAGCAGTTCTTC	CASSPLAGGLNNEQFF
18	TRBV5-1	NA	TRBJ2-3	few	TGCGCCAGCAGTTACTCCCCGGATCAGGGCAAGAGCACAGATACGCAGTATTTT	CASSYSPDQGKSTDTQYF
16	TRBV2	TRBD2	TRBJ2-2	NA	TGTGCCAGCAGGCGACTAGCGGCGGAGAACACCGGGGAGCTGTTTTTT	CASRRLAAENTGELFF
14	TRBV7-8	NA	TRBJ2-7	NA	TGTGCCAGCAGCTTATTTGGGGGAGCCTACGAGCAGTACTTC	CASSLFGGAYEQYF
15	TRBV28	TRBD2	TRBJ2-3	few	TGTGCCAGCGGAAAAGCGGGAGGTTTGGCAGATACGCAGTATTTT	CASGKAGGLADTQYF
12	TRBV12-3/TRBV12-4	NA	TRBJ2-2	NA	TGTGCCAGCGAGTCTTCCACCGGGGAGCTGTTTTTT	CASESSTGELFF
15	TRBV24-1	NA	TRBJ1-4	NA	TGTGCCACCAGTGAGGCCGGGTCGCGAAATGAAAAACTGTTTTTT	CATSEAGSRNEKLFF
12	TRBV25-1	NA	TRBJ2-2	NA	TGTGCCAGCAGTGAACAGTCCGGGGAGCTGTTTTTT	CASSEQSGELFF
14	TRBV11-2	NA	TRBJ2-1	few	TGTGCCAGCAGCTTAGATCGGTCCGCCAATGAGCAGTTCTTC	CASSLDRSANEQFF
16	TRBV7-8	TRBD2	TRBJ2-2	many	TGTGCCAGCAGCTTAAGCGGGAGAGGCAACACCGGGGAGCTGTTTTTT	CASSLSGRGNTGELFF
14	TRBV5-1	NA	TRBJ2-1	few	TGCGCCAGCAGCAGGGCTAGCTCCCTCAATGAGCAGTTCTTC	CASSRASSLNEQFF
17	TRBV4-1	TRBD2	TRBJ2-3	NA	TGCGCCAGCAGCCAAGAGGGGGTAGCGGGGCGGGCAGTTACGCAGTATTTT	CASSQEGVAGRAVTQYF
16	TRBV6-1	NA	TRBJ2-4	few	TGTGCCAGCAGCCCAAGGACAAGTCTAGCCAAAAACATTCAGTACTTC	CASSPRTSLAKNIQYF